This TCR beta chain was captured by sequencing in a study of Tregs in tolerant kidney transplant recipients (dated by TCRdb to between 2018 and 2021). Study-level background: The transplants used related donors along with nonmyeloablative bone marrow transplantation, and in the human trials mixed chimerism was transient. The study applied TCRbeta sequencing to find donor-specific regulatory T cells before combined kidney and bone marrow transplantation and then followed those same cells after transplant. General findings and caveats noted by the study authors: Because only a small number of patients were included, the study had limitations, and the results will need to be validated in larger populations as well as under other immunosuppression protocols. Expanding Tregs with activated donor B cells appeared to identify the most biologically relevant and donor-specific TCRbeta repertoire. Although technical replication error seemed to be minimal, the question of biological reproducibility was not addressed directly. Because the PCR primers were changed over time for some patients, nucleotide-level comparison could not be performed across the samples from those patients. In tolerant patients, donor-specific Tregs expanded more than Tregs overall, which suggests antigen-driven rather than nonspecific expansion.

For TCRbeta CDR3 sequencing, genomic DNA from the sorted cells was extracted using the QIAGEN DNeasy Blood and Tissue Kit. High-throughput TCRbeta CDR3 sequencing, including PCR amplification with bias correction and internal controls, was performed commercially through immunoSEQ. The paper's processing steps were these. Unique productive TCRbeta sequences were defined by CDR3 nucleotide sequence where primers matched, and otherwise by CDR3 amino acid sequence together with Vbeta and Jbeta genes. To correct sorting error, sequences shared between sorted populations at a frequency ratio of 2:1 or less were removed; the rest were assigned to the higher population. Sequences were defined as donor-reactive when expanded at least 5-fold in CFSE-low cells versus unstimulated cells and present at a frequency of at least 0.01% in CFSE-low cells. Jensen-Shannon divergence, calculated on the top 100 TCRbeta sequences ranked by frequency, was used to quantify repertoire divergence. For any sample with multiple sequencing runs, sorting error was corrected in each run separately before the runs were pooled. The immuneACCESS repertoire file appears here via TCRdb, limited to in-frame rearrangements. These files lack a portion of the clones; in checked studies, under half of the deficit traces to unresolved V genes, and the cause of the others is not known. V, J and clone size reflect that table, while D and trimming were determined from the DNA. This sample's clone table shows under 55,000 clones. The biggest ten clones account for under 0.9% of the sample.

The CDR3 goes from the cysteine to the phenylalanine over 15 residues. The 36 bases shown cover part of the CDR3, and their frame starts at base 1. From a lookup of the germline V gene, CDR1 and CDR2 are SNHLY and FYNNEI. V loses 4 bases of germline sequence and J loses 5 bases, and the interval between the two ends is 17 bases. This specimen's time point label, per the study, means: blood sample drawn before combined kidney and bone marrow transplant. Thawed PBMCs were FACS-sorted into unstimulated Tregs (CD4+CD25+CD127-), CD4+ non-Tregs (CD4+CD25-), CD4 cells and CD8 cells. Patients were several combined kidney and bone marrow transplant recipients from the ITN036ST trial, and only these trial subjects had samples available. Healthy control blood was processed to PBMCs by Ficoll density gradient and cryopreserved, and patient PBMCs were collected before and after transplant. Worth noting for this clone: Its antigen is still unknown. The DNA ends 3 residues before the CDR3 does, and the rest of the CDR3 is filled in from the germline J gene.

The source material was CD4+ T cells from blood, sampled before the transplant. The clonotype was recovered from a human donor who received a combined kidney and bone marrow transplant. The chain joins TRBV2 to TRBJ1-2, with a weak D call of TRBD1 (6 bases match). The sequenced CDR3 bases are TGTGCCAGCAGTGTAGGAGTCGCAGGGGTTTATGGC. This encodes CASSVGVAGVYG. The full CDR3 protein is CASSVGVAGVYGYTF.